This is a list of T cell receptor beta chains from one sample in a study of cytomegalovirus exposure and HLA in healthy donors. Clones were sequenced by immunoSEQ multiplex PCR, and TCRdb holds only the in-frame ones, with some missing. This sample has over 95,000 clones; around three quarters occur once, and the top ten carry approximately 11%. The sequencing sample was made of PBMCs. The receptor set was obtained from a man in his forties or fifties in good health and CMV-seropositive. Both conserved end residues are part of each CDR3. D genes are given only for firm matches. Only some rows state a clone size, as once, few, many or a class for expanded clones.

D gene	V gene	J gene	clone size	CDR3 DNA	CDR3 protein
TRBD1	TRBV6-1	TRBJ1-5	NA	TGTGCCGCTCGTGGGGGGACAGGGGCCTGGCCCCAGCATTTT	CAARGGTGAWPQHF
NA	TRBV19	TRBJ2-5	NA	TGTGCCAGTAGTACCGTTTTTGAAGAGACCCAGTACTTC	CASSTVFEETQYF
NA	TRBV4-1	TRBJ1-4	NA	TGCGCCAGCAGCCAAGATTGGACAGCTGCAACTAATGAAAAACTGTTTTTT	CASSQDWTAATNEKLFF
NA	TRBV7-7	TRBJ1-1	NA	TGTGCTAGCTCGATGAACGGGGGGCCGAACACTGAAGCTTTCTTT	CASSMNGGPNTEAFF
NA	TRBV6-6	TRBJ1-5	few	TGTGCCAGCAGTAAGGGGGATTATAGCAATCAGCCCCAGCATTTT	CASSKGDYSNQPQHF
NA	TRBV28	TRBJ2-6	NA	TGTGCCAGCAGTTCCCACGCAGATCGCGGGGCCAACGTCCTGACTTTC	CASSSHADRGANVLTF
NA	TRBV14	TRBJ2-7	few	TGTGCCAGCAGCCAAGGGACACCTCCCTACGAGCAGTACTTC	CASSQGTPPYEQYF
NA	TRBV4-2	TRBJ2-7	NA	TGTGCCAGCAGCCAAGATAATAGGTGGAACTACGAGCAGTACTTC	CASSQDNRWNYEQYF
TRBD1	TRBV19	TRBJ1-1	NA	TGTGCCAGTAGAGAAGGGACAGGGCGACCGGGAAATGAAGCTTTCTTT	CASREGTGRPGNEAFF
TRBD1	TRBV18	TRBJ2-5	NA	TGTGCCAGCTCACCTAATGGCGACAGGGTGCAGTACTTC	CASSPNGDRVQYF
NA	TRBV2	TRBJ2-4	NA	TGTGCCAGCAGGAATCAGGCGAACAAGTACTTC	CASRNQANKYF
NA	TRBV5-4	TRBJ2-5	NA	TGTGCCAGCAGCCCTGGGGCAGCCTCAGAAGAGACCCAGTACTTC	CASSPGAASEETQYF
NA	TRBV7-7	TRBJ2-5	NA	TGTGCTAGCAGCTTAGGGGGGGTACTACAAGAGATCCAGTACTTC	CASSLGGVLQEIQYF
NA	TRBV6-6	TRBJ2-2	NA	TGTGCCAGCAGTCGAACAGTGAACACCGGGGAGCTGTTTTTT	CASSRTVNTGELFF
TRBD2	TRBV5-5	TRBJ2-3	NA	TGTGCCAGCAGCTTACGTGCGGGGGGCACAGATACGCAGTATTTT	CASSLRAGGTDTQYF
NA	TRBV11-3	TRBJ2-7	NA	TGTGCCAGCAGCTCTGGGGGCTCCAACGAGCAGTACTTC	CASSSGGSNEQYF
TRBD2	TRBV6-1	TRBJ2-1	NA	TGTGCCAGCAGGCTGCGGGAGGGCTCCTACAATGAGCAGTTCTTC	CASRLREGSYNEQFF
TRBD2	TRBV2	TRBJ2-5	few	TGTGCCAGCATTAGGACTAGCGTCGAGACCCAGTACTTC	CASIRTSVETQYF
TRBD1	TRBV30	TRBJ2-7	few	TGTGCCTGGAGTGGGGGACAGGGGCCCTACGAGCAGTACTTC	CAWSGGQGPYEQYF
NA	TRBV4-1	TRBJ2-7	NA	TGCGCCAGCAGCCCCCAGATCCAGGCCCCCTACGAGCAGTACTTC	CASSPQIQAPYEQYF
NA	TRBV7-2	TRBJ2-7	NA	TGTGCCAGCAGCTTAGGGGCAGATTACGAGCAGTACTTC	CASSLGADYEQYF
TRBD2	TRBV5-1	TRBJ2-7	NA	TGCGCCAGCCGACGTTACGGGGGGGCTCGATACGAGCAGTACTTC	CASRRYGGARYEQYF
NA	TRBV15	TRBJ1-1	NA	TGTGCCACCAGCAGAGATCCGGCAGGGGCTTTGAACACTGAAGCTTTCTTT	CATSRDPAGALNTEAFF
NA	TRBV6-4	TRBJ2-1	NA	TGTGCCAGCAGTGACTCGTTTCAGGGGGGAGTGTTCTTC	CASSDSFQGGVFF
NA	TRBV11-1	TRBJ1-1	NA	TGTGCGGGGGGAGACCTCCCTAACACTGAAGCTTTCTTT	CAGGDLPNTEAFF
NA	TRBV28	TRBJ2-7	NA	TGTGCCAGCAGTCGCGTTTCGGCGGGTTACGAGCAGTACTTC	CASSRVSAGYEQYF
TRBD2	TRBV27	TRBJ2-7	NA	TGTGCCAGCAGTCTAGCGGGGGACTCCTACGAGCAGTACTTC	CASSLAGDSYEQYF
NA	TRBV7-8	TRBJ2-7	NA	TGTGCCAGCAGCTTAAGGGGCTACGAGCAGTACTTC	CASSLRGYEQYF
TRBD1	TRBV19	TRBJ2-5	NA	TGTGCCAGTAGTCGTAGGGGACAGGTCGAGGAGTACTTC	CASSRRGQVEEYF
NA	TRBV11-2	TRBJ2-7	few	TGTGCCAGCAGCGACAGGACCAACTCCTACGAGCAGTACTTC	CASSDRTNSYEQYF
NA	TRBV19	TRBJ2-1	NA	TGTGCCAGTAGTATGGGCGGGGATTACAATGAGCAGTTCTTC	CASSMGGDYNEQFF
NA	TRBV28	TRBJ1-3	NA	TGTGCCAGCAGCGAGGGAAACACCATATATTTT	CASSEGNTIYF
TRBD1	TRBV5-6	TRBJ1-2	NA	TGTGCCAGCAGCTGGGGACAGGATTATGGCTACACCTTC	CASSWGQDYGYTF
TRBD1	TRBV9	TRBJ1-3	NA	TGTGCCAGCAGCGAGGGGGACAGGCCTTACTCTGGAAACACCATATATTTT	CASSEGDRPYSGNTIYF
NA	TRBV18	TRBJ2-3	NA	TGTGCCAGCTCACCTAGGGGCTCAGATACGCAGTATTTT	CASSPRGSDTQYF
TRBD1	TRBV7-2	TRBJ1-4	NA	TGTGCCAGCAGCCTGGACAGGAGAAAACTGTTTTTT	CASSLDRRKLFF
TRBD2	TRBV7-8	TRBJ2-3	NA	TGTGCCAGCAGCTCCTCTCTGAGGACTAGCCCCACAGATACGCAGTATTTT	CASSSSLRTSPTDTQYF
NA	TRBV19	TRBJ2-1	NA	TGTGCCAGTAGTATGGTGACTGACAATGAGCAGTTCTTC	CASSMVTDNEQFF
NA	TRBV6-5	TRBJ1-1	many	TGTGCCAGCAGCGTGGGTAGGACACTTGAAGCTTTCTTT	CASSVGRTLEAFF
TRBD1	TRBV7-9	TRBJ2-2	NA	TGTTCCAGCAGCTTCTTACAGGGGCGGTCTCCGGACACCGGGGAGCTGTTTTTT	CSSSFLQGRSPDTGELFF
NA	TRBV18	TRBJ1-6	NA	TGTGCCAGCTCACCAGACGGAGCAGGGTTTGCCTCACCCCTCCACTTT	CASSPDGAGFASPLHF
NA	TRBV7-9	TRBJ1-4	few	TGTGCCAGCAGCTTAGACAGTAATGAAAAACTGTTTTTT	CASSLDSNEKLFF
NA	TRBV5-1	TRBJ2-2	NA	TGCGCCAGCCAGGAGAACACCGGGGAGCTGTTTTTT	CASQENTGELFF
TRBD1	TRBV7-2	TRBJ2-1	NA	TGTGCCAGCAGCCTGGACAGGGATCTCACTGAGCAGTTCTTC	CASSLDRDLTEQFF
TRBD1	TRBV28	TRBJ1-4	few	TGTGCCAGCAGTTCCCTTGACGGGACAGTGAATGAAAAACTGTTTTTT	CASSSLDGTVNEKLFF
NA	TRBV7-3	TRBJ2-2	NA	TGTGCCAGCAGCTGGACTAACACCGGGGAGCTGTTTTTT	CASSWTNTGELFF
TRBD2	TRBV27	TRBJ2-5	NA	TGTGCCAGCAGTTTTAGTTCCCGGGGGGGGTCCCAAGAGACCCAGTACTTC	CASSFSSRGGSQETQYF
TRBD1	TRBV5-1	TRBJ2-7	NA	TGCGCCAGCAGCTTGGGTCAGGGTTCAGGGGGTTACTACGAGCAGTACTTC	CASSLGQGSGGYYEQYF